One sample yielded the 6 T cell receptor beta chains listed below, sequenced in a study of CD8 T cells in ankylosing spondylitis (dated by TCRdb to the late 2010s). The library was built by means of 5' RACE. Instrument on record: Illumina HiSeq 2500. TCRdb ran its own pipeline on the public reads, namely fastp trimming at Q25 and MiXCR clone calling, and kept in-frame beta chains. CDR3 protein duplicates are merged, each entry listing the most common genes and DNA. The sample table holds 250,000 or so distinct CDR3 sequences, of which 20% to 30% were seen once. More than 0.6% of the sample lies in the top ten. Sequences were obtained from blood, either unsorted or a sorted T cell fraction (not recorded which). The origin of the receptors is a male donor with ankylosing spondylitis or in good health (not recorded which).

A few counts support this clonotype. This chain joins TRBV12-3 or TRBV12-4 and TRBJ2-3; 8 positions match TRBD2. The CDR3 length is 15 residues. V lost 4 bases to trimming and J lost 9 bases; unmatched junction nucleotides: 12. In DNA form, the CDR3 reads TGTGCCAGCAGTTCCTTTGGGCGGGGGGCGGAGACGCAGTATTTT. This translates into CASSSFGRGAETQYF.

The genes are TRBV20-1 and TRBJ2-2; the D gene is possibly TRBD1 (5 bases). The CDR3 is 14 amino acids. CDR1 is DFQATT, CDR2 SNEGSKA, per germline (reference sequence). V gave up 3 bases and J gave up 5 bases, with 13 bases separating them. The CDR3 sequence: CSASEGVSTGELFF. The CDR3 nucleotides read TGCAGTGCTAGCGAAGGGGTGTCAACCGGGGAGCTGTTTTTT.

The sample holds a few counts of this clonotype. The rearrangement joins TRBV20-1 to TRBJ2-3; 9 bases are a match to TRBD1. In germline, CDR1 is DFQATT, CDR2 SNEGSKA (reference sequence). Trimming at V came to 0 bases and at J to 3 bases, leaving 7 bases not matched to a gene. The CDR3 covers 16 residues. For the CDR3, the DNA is TGCAGTGCTAGAGATCTTACAGGGGGCGGAACAGATACGCAGTATTTT. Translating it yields CSARDLTGGGTDTQYF.

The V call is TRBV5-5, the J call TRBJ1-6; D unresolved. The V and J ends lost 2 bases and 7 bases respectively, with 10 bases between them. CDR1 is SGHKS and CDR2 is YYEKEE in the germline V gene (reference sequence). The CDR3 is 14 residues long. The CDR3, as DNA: TGTGCCAGCAGCTTCGGTAGCGACAATTCACCCCTCCACTTT. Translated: CASSFGSDNSPLHF.

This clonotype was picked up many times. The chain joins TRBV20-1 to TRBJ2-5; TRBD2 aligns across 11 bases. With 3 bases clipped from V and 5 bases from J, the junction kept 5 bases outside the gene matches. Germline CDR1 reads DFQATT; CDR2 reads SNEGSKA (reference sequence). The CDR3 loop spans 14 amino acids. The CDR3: CSASTSGGRETQYF. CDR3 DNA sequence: TGCAGTGCTAGCACTAGCGGGGGACGGGAGACCCAGTACTTC.

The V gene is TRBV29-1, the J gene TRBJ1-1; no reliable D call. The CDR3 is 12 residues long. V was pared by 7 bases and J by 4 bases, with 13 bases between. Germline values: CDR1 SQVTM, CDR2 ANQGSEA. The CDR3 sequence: CSDTDGGTEAFF. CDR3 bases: TGCAGCGATACAGACGGTGGCACTGAAGCTTTCTTT.